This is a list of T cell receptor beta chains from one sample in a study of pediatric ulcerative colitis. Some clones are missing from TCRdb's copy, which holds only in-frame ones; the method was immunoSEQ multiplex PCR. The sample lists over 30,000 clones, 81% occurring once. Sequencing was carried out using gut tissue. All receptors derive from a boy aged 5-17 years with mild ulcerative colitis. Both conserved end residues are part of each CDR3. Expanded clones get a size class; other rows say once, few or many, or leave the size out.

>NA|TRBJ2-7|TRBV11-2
CASSPGLGEQYF
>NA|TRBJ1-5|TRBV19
CASSPPGGGNQPQHF
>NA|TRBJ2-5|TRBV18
CASSPLTFQETQYF
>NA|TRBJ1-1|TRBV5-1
CASSPRTDLNTEAFF
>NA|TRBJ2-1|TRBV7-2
CASSPQPYSYNEQFF
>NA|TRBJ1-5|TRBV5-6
CASSLWDWGNQPQHF
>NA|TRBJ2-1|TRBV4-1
CASSQPRTRYNEQFF
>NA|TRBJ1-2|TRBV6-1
CASSEGGRDGYTF
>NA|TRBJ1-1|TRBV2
CASSEAPGVNTEAFF
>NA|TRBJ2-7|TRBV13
CASRTTGEDYEQYF
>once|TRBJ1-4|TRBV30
CAWSVGLTTNEKLFF
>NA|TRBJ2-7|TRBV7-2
CASSLAGYYEQYF
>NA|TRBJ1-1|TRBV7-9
CASSLPMNTEAFF
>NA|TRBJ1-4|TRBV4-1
CASSPNRIWRPSAEKLFF
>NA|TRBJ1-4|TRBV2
CASSGHRGNEKLFF
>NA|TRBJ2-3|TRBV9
CASGVDQFTDTQYF
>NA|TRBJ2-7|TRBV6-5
CASSYSESSYEQYF